This entry lists 13 T cell receptor beta chains sequenced from one sample in a study of OX40 agonist ivuxolimab in advanced cancers. TCRdb keeps only in-frame clones here, not all; method: immunoSEQ multiplex PCR. The table has about 79,000 clones, more than 85% seen once. The sequenced sample was CD4+ or CD8+ T cells sorted from blood, obtained in a trial of the OX40 agonist ivuxolimab. These receptors were obtained from an adult with an advanced solid tumor such as melanoma, head and neck, liver or kidney cancer.

CDR3 nucleotide sequence: TGTGCCTGCGCAACAGGGTCAGGTTATAGCAATCAGCCCCAGCATTTT. As protein: CACATGSGYSNQPQHF. The rearrangement uses TRBV30 and TRBJ1-5, with a weak D call TRBD1 (6 bases). The V gene lost 6 bases and the J gene lost 0 bases, with 18 bases spanning the gap. The CDR3 covers 16 residues. Germline loops: CDR1 GTSNPN, CDR2 SVGIG (reference sequence). The whole variable domain, filled in from reference TRBV30 and TRBJ1-5, reads SQTIHQWPATLVQPVGSPLSLECTVEGTSNPNLYWYRQAAGRGLQLLFYSVGIGQISSEVPQNLSASRPQDRQFILSSKKLLLSDSGFYLCACATGSGYSNQPQHFGDGTRLSIL.

The rearrangement uses TRBV30 and TRBJ2-2; D gene ambiguous. The CDR3 sequence is 13 residues long. The ends were cut back, 0 bases at V and 6 bases at J, with 8 bases in the middle. Germline CDR1 and CDR2: GTSNPN and SVGIG (reference sequence). CDR3 nucleotides: TGTGCCTGGAGTGTCGCCAGGCCCGGGGAGCTGTTTTTT. Translating gives CAWSVARPGELFF.

The chain joins TRBV5-5 to TRBJ1-5; D not certain. The V gene's germline CDR1 is SGHKS and CDR2 YYEKEE (reference sequence). V was trimmed by 0 bases and J by 1 base, leaving 11 bases between them. The CDR3 is 16 amino acids. CDR3 bases: TGTGCCAGCAGCTTGGTTCAGGCCATGAGCAATCAGCCCCAGCATTTT. This encodes CASSLVQAMSNQPQHF.

The chain carries TRBV28 and TRBJ1-5; 9 bases are shared with TRBD1. The V and J ends lost 6 bases and 7 bases, in that order; junction bases with no gene match: 4. Germline V gene sequence: CDR1 MDHEN, CDR2 SYDVKM. The CDR3 runs to 13 residues. CDR3 coding DNA: TGTGCCAGCAGGACAGGGGGGTTCCAGCCCCAGCATTTT. This encodes CASRTGGFQPQHF.

The V call is TRBV5-1, the J call TRBJ2-6; no definite D call. V was shortened by 0 bases and J by 1 base, with 2 bases between the two germline ends. Germline lookup yields CDR1 SGHRS and CDR2 YFSETQ. The CDR3 is 14 residues long. The CDR3 spells CASSLDSGANVLTF. DNA of the CDR3: TGCGCCAGCAGCTTGGATTCTGGGGCCAACGTCCTGACTTTC. Looking up the rest from reference TRBV5-1 and TRBJ2-6 gives the full variable domain: KAGVTQTPRYLIKTRGQQVTLSCSPISGHRSVSWYQQTPGQGLQFLFEYFSETQRNKGNFPGRFSGRQFSNSRSEMNVSTLELGDSALYLCASSLDSGANVLTFGAGSRLTVL.

The V and J genes are TRBV5-6 and TRBJ2-7, with a weak D call TRBD2 (7 bases). This CDR3 is 16 amino acids long. Trimming took 0 bases from V and 5 from J, leaving 18 bases between them. Germline V gene data show CDR1 as SGHDT and CDR2 as YYEEEE. CDR3 coding DNA: TGTGCCAGCAGCTTGGTGGGAGGGGGATACCGGAACGAGCAGTACTTC. Amino acids: CASSLVGGGYRNEQYF. Together with reference TRBV5-6 and TRBJ2-7, the CDR3 gives the full variable domain: DAGVTQSPTHLIKTRGQQVTLRCSPKSGHDTVSWYQQALGQGPQFIFQYYEEEERQRGNFPDRFSGHQFPNYSSELNVNALLLGDSALYLCASSLVGGGYRNEQYFGPGTRLTVT.

In this sample, this clone turned up once. The genes are TRBV9 and TRBJ2-3; D perhaps matches TRBD1 (7 bases). Trimming stripped 4 bases from V and 0 bases from J, with 15 bases between. Germline V lookup: CDR1 SGDLS, CDR2 YYNGEE. CDR3 length: 16 amino acids. The CDR3 region has the DNA TGTGCCAGCAGCATTAAACAGGGGACTAGCACAGATACGCAGTATTTT. This codes for CASSIKQGTSTDTQYF.

The chain employs TRBV19 and TRBJ1-5; the D is unclear. Trimming stripped 6 bases from V and 0 bases from J, with 12 bases between. Per the germline V gene, CDR1 is LNHDA and CDR2 is SQIVND (reference sequence). The CDR3 covers 15 residues. The CDR3 protein is CASRVAPHSNQPQHF. The CDR3 DNA follows: TGTGCCAGTAGGGTGGCTCCCCATAGCAATCAGCCCCAGCATTTT.

The chain has TRBV5-4 and TRBJ2-5, with D tentatively TRBD1 (6 bases). CDR3 size: 20 residues. V lost 4 bases and J lost 5, with 33 bases in between. Germline CDR1 reads SGHNT; CDR2 reads YYREEE (reference sequence). CDR3 residues: CASSRTGFLSGAHDRETQYF. For the CDR3, the DNA is TGTGCCAGCAGCCGGACGGGCTTTTTATCAGGGGCCCATGATCGGGAGACCCAGTACTTC.

This chain uses TRBV19 with TRBJ2-7, with TRBD2 identical over 8 bases. The CDR3 is made up of 13 amino acids. The germline V gene has CDR1 LNHDA and CDR2 SQIVND (reference sequence). Trimming at V came to 7 bases and at J to 5 bases, leaving 7 bases not matched to a gene. The CDR3 DNA reads as TGTGCCAGTATAGGCGGGAGGCCCCACGAGCAGTACTTC. Amino acid sequence: CASIGGRPHEQYF.

This clone came up once. This sequence joins TRBV5-5 and TRBJ1-5, with TRBD1 identical over 9 bases. The germline V gene encodes CDR1 SGHKS and CDR2 YYEKEE (reference sequence). The CDR3 length is 16 residues. Germline trimming cut 4 bases from V and 0 bases from J; bases unmatched to any gene: 5. Written as DNA, the CDR3 is TGTGCCAGCAGCCCCTGGACAGGGGATAGCAATCAGCCCCAGCATTTT. Translating it yields CASSPWTGDSNQPQHF.

The chain links TRBV4-1 to TRBJ2-3, with D perhaps matching TRBD2 (6 bases). Germline V CDR1 and CDR2: MGHRA, YSYEKL. CDR3 length equals 17 residues. Trimming stripped 0 bases from V and 4 bases from J, with 17 bases between. Here the CDR3 DNA reads TGCGCCAGCAGCCAAGAGGGAACGGGAGTACGTGCAGATACGCAGTATTTT. The encoded protein is CASSQEGTGVRADTQYF.

In its sample, this clone was seen once. The J gene is TRBJ1-2, the V gene TRBV27; a possible D gene is TRBD1 (5 bases). Trimming took off 2 bases at V and 5 bases at J, with 12 bases between the two ends. CDR1 is MNHEY, CDR2 SMNVEV, per germline (reference sequence). The CDR3 runs to 14 residues. CDR3 in amino acids: CASSLHGALYGYTF. In nucleotides, the CDR3 is TGTGCCAGCAGTTTACATGGGGCATTGTATGGCTACACCTTC.